One and the same sample provided the 10 T cell receptor beta chains below, sequenced in a study of Ad26.COV2.S vaccination and SARS-CoV-2 variants. The treatment: some 20 received Ad26.COV2.S at low or high dose, single or two shots; 5 received placebo; per-sample allocation not given. Samples analyzed were those drawn on day 63 after the first vaccine or placebo injection. TCRdb's copy holds only in-frame clones and misses some; the assay was immunoSEQ multiplex PCR. The table has roughly 500,000 clones, roughly 87% seen once. Sample: peripheral blood, taken in a trial of Ad26.COV2.S vaccine versus placebo. The receptors were sampled from a person between 18 and 65 years old who received the Ad26.COV2.S COVID-19 vaccine or a placebo.

The chain combines TRBV7-2 with TRBJ1-2, with a weak D call TRBD1 (5 bases). V dropped 6 bases and J dropped 4 bases, with 15 bases sitting between them. CDR3 length: 14 residues. Germline loops: CDR1 SGHTA, CDR2 FQGNSA. Here the CDR3 DNA reads TGTGCCAGCAGTCCTCGGGGGACCTTCTATGGCTACACCTTC. Its protein product is CASSPRGTFYGYTF.

The chain joins TRBV19 to TRBJ1-1, with TRBD1 matching 7 bases. The CDR3 totals 15 residues. After removal of 9 bases from V and 2 bases from J, the junction contained 12 bases not matched to a gene. The V gene's germline CDR1 is LNHDA and CDR2 SQIVND (reference sequence). The CDR3 here is CASERPRGPNTEAFF. CDR3 DNA: TGTGCCAGCGAACGCCCGAGGGGGCCTAACACTGAAGCTTTCTTT. Complete variable domain (other parts from reference TRBV19 and TRBJ1-1): DGGITQSPKYLFRKEGQNVTLSCEQNLNHDAMYWYRQDPGQGLRLIYYSQIVNDFQKGDIAEGYSVSREKKESFPLTVTSAQKNPTAFYLCASERPRGPNTEAFFGQGTRLTVV.

The V gene is TRBV2, the J gene TRBJ1-2, with D hard to call. CDR1 SNHLY and CDR2 FYNNEI come from the germline V gene. The CDR3 is made up of 14 amino acids. Trimming took off 2 bases at V and 7 bases at J, with 14 bases between the two ends. CDR3 region: CASSELPGPGGYTF. As DNA, the CDR3 is TGTGCCAGCAGTGAATTGCCGGGTCCGGGTGGCTACACCTTC.

The chain carries TRBV27 and TRBJ1-2, with a possible D match to TRBD1 (5 bases). The CDR3 totals 15 residues. V was trimmed by 5 bases and J by 4 bases, leaving 17 bases between them. Germline V gene data show CDR1 as MNHEY and CDR2 as SMNVEV (reference sequence). In nucleotides, the CDR3 is TGTGCCAGCAGTCTCGGGACGGACCCAGGCTATGGCTACACCTTC. Protein: CASSLGTDPGYGYTF.

The chain links TRBV18 to TRBJ1-1, with D perhaps matching TRBD1 (5 bases). The CDR3 length is 13 residues. The ends were cut back, 1 base at V and 11 bases at J, with 14 bases in the middle. The germline V gene encodes CDR1 KGHSH and CDR2 LQKENI. CDR3 amino acids: CASSPLKKGWAFF. The CDR3, as DNA: TGTGCCAGCTCACCACTTAAGAAGGGGTGGGCTTTCTTT.

The chain recombines TRBV7-2 with TRBJ2-4, with no clear D. The CDR3 extends over 17 amino acids. In germline, CDR1 is SGHTA, CDR2 FQGNSA. V was pared by 5 bases and J by 0 bases, with 17 bases between. The CDR3 DNA reads as TGTGCCAGCAGCGCCCACTCTCATTTACTAGCCAAAAACATTCAGTACTTC. This encodes CASSAHSHLLAKNIQYF.

The chain uses TRBV7-2 and TRBJ1-5; D gene uncertain. Deletions cut 1 base from V and 12 bases from J, with 13 bases between. The CDR3 length is 13 residues. Germline V CDR1 and CDR2: SGHTA, FQGNSA. CDR3 protein: CASSLGVYTLQHF. The CDR3 DNA sequence: TGTGCCAGCAGCTTAGGGGTTTATACCCTCCAGCATTTT.

This chain connects TRBV21-1 to TRBJ2-1; the DNA was not used to check the table's D call, TRBD2. TRBV21-1 is annotated as a pseudogene. The CDR3 runs to 16 residues. CDR3 coding DNA: TGTGCCAGCCCATGTTGGAGCGGGGGGGCGAGTAATGAGCAGTTCTTC. Amino acid sequence: CASPCWSGGASNEQFF.

The chain has TRBV5-1 and TRBJ2-5; D unresolved. V was pared by 0 bases and J by 5 bases, with 11 bases between. This CDR3 is built from 14 residues. The germline V gene encodes CDR1 SGHRS and CDR2 YFSETQ. This CDR3 is CASSLEVGFETQYF. The CDR3, as DNA: TGCGCCAGCAGCTTGGAAGTGGGGTTCGAGACCCAGTACTTC.

This chain's CDR3 is CASSGGQRSPLHF. The CDR3 DNA sequence: TGTGCCAGCAGCGGGGGACAGCGTTCACCCCTCCACTTT. The chain has TRBV2 and TRBJ1-6; 7 nucleotides agree with TRBD1. Germline CDR1 is SNHLY and CDR2 is FYNNEI. Trimming took 6 bases from V and 9 from J; bases not matched to a gene: 5. This CDR3 comprises 13 residues.